Presented here are 28 T cell receptor beta chains from one specimen sequenced in a study of graft-versus-host responses after intestinal transplantation. Sequenced by immunoSEQ multiplex PCR; TCRdb stores in-frame clones only, minus some. The sample yields about 12,000 clones, approximately 88% seen once. This sample comprised PBMCs, obtained roughly 310 days after intestinal transplant. Receptors were obtained from a human patient who received an intestinal transplant, so some T cells may come from the graft donor.

In this sample, this clone turned up a few times. This chain joins TRBV25-1 and TRBJ2-2; D unresolved. Trimming cost V 2 bases and J 0 bases, with 7 bases left between them. The germline V gene encodes CDR1 MGHDK and CDR2 SYGVNS. The CDR3 spans 15 residues. The CDR3 DNA reads as TGTGCCAGCAGTGAAAGGCTAGCGAACACCGGGGAGCTGTTTTTT. Translated, it gives CASSERLANTGELFF.

The chain couples TRBV5-6 to TRBJ1-1, with 10 bases lining up with TRBD1. The CDR3 has 15 amino acids. Germline CDR1 SGHDT, CDR2 YYEEEE. After removal of 4 bases from V and 7 bases from J, the junction contained 10 bases not matched to a gene. The CDR3 sequence is CASSVTGTGVHEAFF. The DNA of the CDR3 is TGTGCCAGCAGCGTCACCGGGACAGGGGTGCATGAAGCTTTCTTT.

The V gene is TRBV18, the J gene TRBJ2-1; no definite D call. CDR1 is KGHSH, CDR2 LQKENI, per germline. The CDR3 loop spans 13 amino acids. The ends were cut back, 0 bases at V and 10 bases at J, with 10 bases in the middle. CDR3 in amino acids: CASSPPASGEQFF. DNA of the CDR3: TGTGCCAGCTCACCACCCGCCAGTGGGGAGCAGTTCTTC.

The J gene is TRBJ2-7, the V gene TRBV6-5; no reliable D call. The germline V gene has CDR1 MNHEY and CDR2 SVGAGI. V was shortened by 0 bases and J by 3 bases, with 6 bases between the two germline ends. The CDR3 sequence is 13 residues long. The CDR3, as DNA: TGTGCCAGCAGTTACTCGCACAACTACGAGCAGTACTTC. This sequence encodes CASSYSHNYEQYF.

The chain combines TRBV2 with TRBJ1-1; D remains ambiguous. Germline V CDR1 and CDR2: SNHLY, FYNNEI. CDR3 length: 15 amino acids. V lost 2 bases to trimming and J lost 4 bases, with 14 bases between them. The DNA for the CDR3 is TGTGCCAGCAGTGAATCTGTTGTCAGGTTCACTGAAGCTTTCTTT. It yields the protein CASSESVVRFTEAFF.

The genes are TRBV9 and TRBJ2-3; maybe TRBD1 (6 bases). With 4 bases removed from V and 3 bases from J, the gap between germline ends came to 12 bases. This CDR3 has 14 residues. Germline values: CDR1 SGDLS, CDR2 YYNGEE. DNA for the CDR3: TGTGCCAGCAGCACAGGGACGACAACAGATACGCAGTATTTT. Amino acids: CASSTGTTTDTQYF.

The V and J genes are TRBV15 and TRBJ2-1; the match to TRBD2 covers 13 bases. This CDR3 is built from 19 residues. Germline V gene data show CDR1 as LNHNV and CDR2 as YYDKDF (reference sequence). J lost 7 bases, V lost 4 bases, and 16 bases had no gene match. The CDR3 nucleotides are TGTGCCACCAGCATCCGGGTGACTAGCGGGAGGATTTTTGTGAATGAGCAGTTCTTC. Protein: CATSIRVTSGRIFVNEQFF.

The CDR3 here is CASSYWGLRGIYEQYF. CDR3 bases: TGTGCCAGCAGTTACTGGGGACTCCGGGGGATCTACGAGCAGTACTTC. The chain uses TRBV6-6 and TRBJ2-7, with D possibly TRBD2 on 6 matching bases. The length of the CDR3 is 16 residues. Per germline, CDR1 MNHNY and CDR2 SVGAGI (reference sequence). The V and J ends lost 1 base and 3 bases respectively, with 16 bases between them.

The gene calls are TRBV6-4 and TRBJ2-7, with 7 bases identical to TRBD2. Germline V CDR1 and CDR2: MRHNA, SNTAGT. Trimming took 4 bases from V and 5 from J; bases not matched to a gene: 14. The CDR3 is 16 amino acids. CDR3: CASSASAGRASDEQYF. CDR3 DNA sequence: TGTGCCAGCAGTGCCTCCGCGGGGAGGGCTTCCGACGAGCAGTACTTC.

The chain joins TRBV5-1 to TRBJ1-6; perhaps TRBD1 as D (5 bases). The CDR3 is 15 amino acids. The V gene's germline CDR1 is SGHRS and CDR2 YFSETQ. V lost 3 bases and J lost 4, with 11 bases in between. The CDR3 coding sequence is TGCGCCAGCAGCTCGTCCAGGGTTTATAATTCACCCCTCCACTTT. Translation gives CASSSSRVYNSPLHF. The variable domain in full, with the rest retrieved from reference TRBV5-1 and TRBJ1-6, is KAGVTQTPRYLIKTRGQQVTLSCSPISGHRSVSWYQQTPGQGLQFLFEYFSETQRNKGNFPGRFSGRQFSNSRSEMNVSTLELGDSALYLCASSSSRVYNSPLHFGNGTRLTVT.

This rearrangement joins TRBV7-9 to TRBJ2-5; 7 bases align to TRBD1. Germline CDR1 is SEHNR and CDR2 is FQNEAQ (reference sequence). Unmatched junction bases numbered 7, after V lost 3 bases and J lost 3 bases. CDR3 length: 15 amino acids. The CDR3 bases are TGTGCCAGCAGCTTCCTGACAGGGAGCGAAGAGACCCAGTACTTC. Protein: CASSFLTGSEETQYF. Combining the CDR3 with reference TRBV7-9 and TRBJ2-5 gives the whole variable domain DTGVSQNPRHKITKRGQNVTFRCDPISEHNRLYWYRQTLGQGPEFLTYFQNEAQLEKSRLLSDRFSAERPKGSFSTLEIQRTEQGDSAMYLCASSFLTGSEETQYFGPGTRLLVL.

The rearrangement uses TRBV20-1 and TRBJ1-4; D is unresolved. Trimming took 7 bases from V and 8 from J, leaving 11 bases between them. CDR1 and CDR2 from the germline V gene are DFQATT and SNEGSKA (reference sequence). This CDR3 is built from 11 residues. The CDR3 DNA reads TGCAGTGTTCGGGTGAGCGAAAAACTGTTTTTT. Residues: CSVRVSEKLFF.

This chain uses TRBV2 with TRBJ2-1; D is perhaps TRBD2 (5 bases). The V gene lost 6 bases and the J gene lost 15 bases, with 15 bases spanning the gap. The CDR3 runs to 11 residues. Per the germline V gene, CDR1 is SNHLY and CDR2 is FYNNEI. As DNA, the CDR3 is TGTGCCAGCAGCGCACTAGTCCACAGGTTCTTC. Translating it yields CASSALVHRFF.

The chain joins TRBV28 to TRBJ1-5, with 8 bases matching TRBD1. Germline V lookup: CDR1 MDHEN, CDR2 SYDVKM. V was pared by 3 bases and J by 2 bases, with 0 bases of the junction left unmatched. The CDR3 length is 14 residues. CDR3 in DNA: TGTGCCAGCAGTTTGACAGGGGGCAATCAGCCCCAGCATTTT. Encoded protein: CASSLTGGNQPQHF.

The V and J genes are TRBV9 and TRBJ2-5; D is perhaps TRBD2 (5 bases). Per germline, CDR1 SGDLS and CDR2 YYNGEE. V was clipped by 4 bases and J by 5 bases, with 9 bases between them. The CDR3 is 12 amino acids. The CDR3 loop reads CASSPAEETQYF. The CDR3 nucleotides read TGTGCCAGCAGCCCAGCGGAGGAGACCCAGTACTTC.

The rearrangement uses TRBV28 and TRBJ2-7; 11 nucleotides line up with TRBD1. The CDR3 has 16 residues. Germline loops: CDR1 MDHEN, CDR2 SYDVKM. J was trimmed by 6 bases and V by 5 bases; bases with no gene match: 12. The CDR3 loop reads CASSLIYLGQGGEQYF. The DNA of the CDR3 is TGTGCCAGCAGTCTCATTTATTTGGGACAGGGGGGCGAGCAGTACTTC.

The genes are TRBV9 and TRBJ2-6; D perhaps matches TRBD1 (5 bases). Trimming took off 7 bases at V and 1 base at J, with 9 bases between the two ends. CDR1 is SGDLS and CDR2 is YYNGEE in the germline V gene. This CDR3 comprises 14 residues. CDR3 in amino acids: CASHKGSGANVLTF. In DNA form, the CDR3 reads TGTGCCAGCCATAAGGGGTCTGGGGCCAACGTCCTGACTTTC.

This chain uses TRBV29-1 with TRBJ2-2, with 11 bases that match TRBD1. The CDR3 contains 13 residues. V lost 6 bases to trimming and J lost 6 bases; unmatched junction nucleotides: 3. Germline CDR1 is SQVTM and CDR2 is ANQGSEA. CDR3 sequence reads: CSVRDRGSGELFF. The DNA for the CDR3 is TGCAGCGTGCGGGACAGGGGGTCCGGGGAGCTGTTTTTT.

V and J are TRBV14 and TRBJ2-5; weak D call: TRBD1 (5 bases). The ends were cut back, 2 bases at V and 5 bases at J, with 12 bases in the middle. This CDR3 spans 14 amino acids. Germline CDR1 and CDR2: SGHDN and FVKESK. Here the CDR3 reads CASSQTRTRETQYF. Written as DNA, the CDR3 is TGTGCCAGCAGCCAAACTCGGACAAGGGAGACCCAGTACTTC.

The chain combines TRBV19 with TRBJ2-7; D unresolved. CDR1 is LNHDA, CDR2 SQIVND, per germline (reference sequence). The CDR3 is 11 residues long. With 6 bases removed from V and 0 bases from J, the gap between germline ends came to 3 bases. The CDR3 spells CASRDSYEQYF. CDR3 bases: TGTGCCAGTAGGGACTCCTACGAGCAGTACTTC.

Only a few counts were recorded for this clone. This chain uses TRBV4-3 with TRBJ1-4, with no clear D. This CDR3 region has 13 residues. Trimming shortened V by 1 base and J by 8 bases, and 8 bases separated the two germline ends. CDR1 and CDR2 (germline): LGHNA, YSLEER. The CDR3 region is CASSQGSREKLFF. CDR3 in DNA: TGCGCCAGCAGCCAAGGCTCACGGGAAAAACTGTTTTTT.

This chain links TRBV5-6 with TRBJ1-1; 9 bases map to TRBD1. CDR3 length: 16 residues. Trimming removed 4 bases from V and 1 base from J; junction bases left unmatched: 8. Germline values: CDR1 SGHDT, CDR2 YYEEEE. CDR3 coding DNA: TGTGCCAGCAGCCGGCCCGGGACAGGGAGGAACACTGAAGCTTTCTTT. Translated, it gives CASSRPGTGRNTEAFF.

This sequence joins TRBV19 and TRBJ1-5, with 7 bases aligning to TRBD1. The CDR3 sequence is 17 residues long. Germline assignment: CDR1 LNHDA and CDR2 SQIVND (reference sequence). Trimming took 8 bases from V and 3 from J; bases not matched to a gene: 16. The CDR3 DNA reads TGTGCCAGTTCGGCCATCGGGGGACAGCCCTTCAATCAGCCCCAGCATTTT. This sequence encodes CASSAIGGQPFNQPQHF. The variable domain in full, completed from reference TRBV19 and TRBJ1-5, reads DGGITQSPKYLFRKEGQNVTLSCEQNLNHDAMYWYRQDPGQGLRLIYYSQIVNDFQKGDIAEGYSVSREKKESFPLTVTSAQKNPTAFYLCASSAIGGQPFNQPQHFGDGTRLSIL.

This chain joins TRBV28 and TRBJ1-5; 10 nucleotides agree with TRBD1. The CDR3 contains 16 residues. From germline, CDR1 is MDHEN and CDR2 SYDVKM. The V and J ends lost 1 base and 6 bases, in that order; junction bases with no gene match: 6. The CDR3 spells CASSLLTGGAPQPQHF. In nucleotides, the CDR3 is TGTGCCAGCAGTTTATTGACAGGGGGCGCCCCTCAGCCCCAGCATTTT.

The CDR3 DNA reads TGTGCCAGCAGCTTATCCCCCCAGGCGTCCTACGAGCAGTACTTC. This gives the protein CASSLSPQASYEQYF. This sequence joins TRBV11-2 and TRBJ2-7; D gene ambiguous. CDR3 length equals 15 residues. Trimming cost V 2 bases and J 1 base, with 12 bases left between them. The germline gives CDR1 SGHAT, CDR2 FQNNGV.

CDR3 amino acids: CAFLRIGDPRYQETQYF. The CDR3 nucleotides read TGTGCCTTCTTGAGGATAGGGGACCCGAGGTACCAAGAGACCCAGTACTTC. The chain joins TRBV27 to TRBJ2-5; D could derive from TRBD1 or TRBD2 (5 bases each). Germline CDR1 MNHEY, CDR2 SMNVEV (reference sequence). The CDR3 runs 17 residues. With 11 bases removed from V and 0 bases from J, the gap between germline ends came to 25 bases.

J is TRBJ2-2 and V is TRBV5-1, with unresolved D. The germline V and J ends were trimmed by 1 base and 0 bases, with 7 bases remaining between them. The germline CDR1 and CDR2 sequences are SGHRS and YFSETQ. The CDR3 length is 15 residues. The CDR3 coding sequence is TGCGCCAGCAGCTTGTCCCTTACGAACACCGGGGAGCTGTTTTTT. This sequence encodes CASSLSLTNTGELFF.

Only one count was recorded for this clone. This chain links TRBV9 with TRBJ2-5, with TRBD2 matching over 11 bases. This CDR3 has 19 amino acids. From germline, CDR1 is SGDLS and CDR2 YYNGEE. Trimming cost V 1 base and J 1 base; bases outside gene matches: 12. This CDR3 is CASSVSPLAGGTSQETQYF. CDR3 in DNA: TGTGCCAGCAGCGTATCCCCCCTAGCGGGAGGTACCAGCCAAGAGACCCAGTACTTC.